There are many counts of the clone carrying this T cell receptor (beta chain). From germline, CDR1 is SQVTM and CDR2 ANQGSEA. Trimming pared 1 base from V and 4 bases from J, leaving 13 bases between. The CDR3 length is 14 residues. This sample was included in a study of T cells in Graves' hyperthyroidism and ophthalmopathy. It was RNA transcripts that yielded the amplified TCR beta CDR3 regions. During a first-round RT-PCR of the TCR CDR3, the HTBI primer set was used. TCRdb itself ran the multiplex PCR reads through MiXCR, one entry per CDR3 protein. There are around 660,000 distinct CDR3 sequences in the sample; about 45% occur only once, and approximately 7.2% lies in the top ten.

The sample taken for sequencing was peripheral blood or thyroid tissue (not recorded which). The receptor was derived from an adult man with Graves' disease, either hyperthyroidism or ophthalmopathy (not recorded which). The chain recombines TRBV29-1 with TRBJ1-2; the D gene is possibly TRBD1 (5 bases). The CDR3 region is CSVEGGGVGYGYTF. The CDR3 region has the DNA TGCAGCGTTGAAGGTGGGGGAGTCGGCTATGGCTACACCTTC.